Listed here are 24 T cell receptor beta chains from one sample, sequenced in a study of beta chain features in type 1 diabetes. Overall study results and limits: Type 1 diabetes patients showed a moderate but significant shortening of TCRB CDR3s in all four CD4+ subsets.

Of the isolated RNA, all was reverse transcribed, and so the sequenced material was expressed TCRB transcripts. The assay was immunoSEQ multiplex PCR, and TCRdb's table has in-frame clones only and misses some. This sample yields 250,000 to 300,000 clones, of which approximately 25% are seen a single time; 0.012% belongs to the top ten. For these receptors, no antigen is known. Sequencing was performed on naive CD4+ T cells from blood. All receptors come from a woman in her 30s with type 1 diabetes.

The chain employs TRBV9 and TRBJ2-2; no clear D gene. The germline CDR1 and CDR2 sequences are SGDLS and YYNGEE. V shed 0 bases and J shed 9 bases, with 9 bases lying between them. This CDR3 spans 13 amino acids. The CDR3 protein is CASSVDVGRELFF. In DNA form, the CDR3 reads TGTGCCAGCAGCGTAGACGTGGGCCGGGAGCTGTTTTTT. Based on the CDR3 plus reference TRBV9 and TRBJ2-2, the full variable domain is DSGVTQTPKHLITATGQRVTLRCSPRSGDLSVYWYQQSLDQGLQFLIQYYNGEERAKGNILERFSAQQFPDLHSELNLSSLELGDSALYFCASSVDVGRELFFGEGSRLTVL.

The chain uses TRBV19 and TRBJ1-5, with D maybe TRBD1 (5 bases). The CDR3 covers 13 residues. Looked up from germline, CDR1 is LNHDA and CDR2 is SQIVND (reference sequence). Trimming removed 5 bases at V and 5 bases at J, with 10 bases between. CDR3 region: CASSVRGDQPQHF. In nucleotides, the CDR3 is TGTGCCAGTAGTGTCCGGGGGGATCAGCCCCAGCATTTT.

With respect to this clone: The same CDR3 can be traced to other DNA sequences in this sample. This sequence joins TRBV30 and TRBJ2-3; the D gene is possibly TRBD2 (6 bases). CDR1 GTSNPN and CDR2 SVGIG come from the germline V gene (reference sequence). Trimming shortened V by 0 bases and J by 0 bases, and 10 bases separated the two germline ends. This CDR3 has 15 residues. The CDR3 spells CAWSVGLASTDTQYF. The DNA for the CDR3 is TGTGCCTGGAGTGTAGGTCTAGCGAGCACAGATACGCAGTATTTT.

CDR3 residues: CAWSRLAGDNEQFF. The CDR3 nucleotides read TGTGCCTGGAGTCGCCTAGCGGGAGACAATGAGCAGTTCTTC. The chain is built from TRBV30 and TRBJ2-1; 10 bases match TRBD2. The CDR3 totals 14 residues. Germline lookup yields CDR1 GTSNPN and CDR2 SVGIG (reference sequence). V shed 2 bases, J shed 5 bases, and the junction held 3 bases outside the gene matches.

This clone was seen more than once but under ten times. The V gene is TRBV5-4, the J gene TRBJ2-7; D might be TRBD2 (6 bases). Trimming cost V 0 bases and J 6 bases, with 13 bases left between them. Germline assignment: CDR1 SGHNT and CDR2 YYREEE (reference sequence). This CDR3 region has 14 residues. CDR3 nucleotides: TGTGCCAGCAGCTTGGAGGGAGGATGGCGCGAGCAGTACTTC. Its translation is CASSLEGGWREQYF.

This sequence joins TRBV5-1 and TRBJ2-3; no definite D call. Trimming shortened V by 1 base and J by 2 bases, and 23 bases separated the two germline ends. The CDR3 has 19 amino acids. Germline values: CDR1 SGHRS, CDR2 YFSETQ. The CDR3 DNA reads TGCGCCAGCAGCTTGTTTTTCATGGCTCCAGGTCCCCCCACAGATACGCAGTATTTT. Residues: CASSLFFMAPGPPTDTQYF. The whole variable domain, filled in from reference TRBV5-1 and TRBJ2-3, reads KAGVTQTPRYLIKTRGQQVTLSCSPISGHRSVSWYQQTPGQGLQFLFEYFSETQRNKGNFPGRFSGRQFSNSRSEMNVSTLELGDSALYLCASSLFFMAPGPPTDTQYFGPGTRLTVL.

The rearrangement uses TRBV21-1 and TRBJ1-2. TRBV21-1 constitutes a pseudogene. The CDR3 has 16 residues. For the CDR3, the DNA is TGTGCCAGCAGCAGAAAATGGAGGCGGCCCAACTATGGCTACACCTTC. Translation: CASSRKWRRPNYGYTF.

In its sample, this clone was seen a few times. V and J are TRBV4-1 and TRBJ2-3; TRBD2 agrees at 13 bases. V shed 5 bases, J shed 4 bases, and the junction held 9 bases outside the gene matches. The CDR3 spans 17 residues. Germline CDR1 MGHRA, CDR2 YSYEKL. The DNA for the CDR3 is TGCGCCAGCAGCGGACTAGCGGGAGTTAATCAGGCAGATACGCAGTATTTT. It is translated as CASSGLAGVNQADTQYF.

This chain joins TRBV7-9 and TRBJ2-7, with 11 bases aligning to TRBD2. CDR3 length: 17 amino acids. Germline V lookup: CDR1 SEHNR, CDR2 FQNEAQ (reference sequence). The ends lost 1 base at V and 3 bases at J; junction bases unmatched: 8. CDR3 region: CASSLVGGTSGYYEQYF. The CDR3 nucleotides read TGTGCCAGCAGCTTAGTCGGAGGGACTAGCGGATACTACGAGCAGTACTTC.

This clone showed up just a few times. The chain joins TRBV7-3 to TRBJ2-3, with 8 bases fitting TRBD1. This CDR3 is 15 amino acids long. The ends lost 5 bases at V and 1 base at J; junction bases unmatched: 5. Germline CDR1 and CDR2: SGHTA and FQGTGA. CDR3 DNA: TGTGCCAGCAGCGCGGACAGGGCGCGCACAGATACGCAGTATTTT. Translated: CASSADRARTDTQYF.

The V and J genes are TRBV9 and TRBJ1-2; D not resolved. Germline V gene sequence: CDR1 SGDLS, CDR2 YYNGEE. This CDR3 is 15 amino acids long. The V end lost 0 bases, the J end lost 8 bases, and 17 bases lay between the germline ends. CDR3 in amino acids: CASSVGFSRVLGYTF. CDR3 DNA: TGTGCCAGCAGCGTAGGATTTAGTCGGGTACTGGGCTACACCTTC.

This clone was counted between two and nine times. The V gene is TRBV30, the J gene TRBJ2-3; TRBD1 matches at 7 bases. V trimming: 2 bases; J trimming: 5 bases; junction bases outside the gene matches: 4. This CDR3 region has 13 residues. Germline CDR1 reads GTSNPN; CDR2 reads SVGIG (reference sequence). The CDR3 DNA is TGTGCCTGGAGTAAACAGGGGAAAGATACGCAGTATTTT. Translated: CAWSKQGKDTQYF.

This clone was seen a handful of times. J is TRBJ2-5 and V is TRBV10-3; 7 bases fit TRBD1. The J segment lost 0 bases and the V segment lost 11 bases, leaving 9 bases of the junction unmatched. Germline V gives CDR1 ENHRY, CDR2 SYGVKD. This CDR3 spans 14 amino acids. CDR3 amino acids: CACQGERNQETQYF. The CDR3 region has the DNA TGTGCCTGCCAGGGGGAGCGGAACCAAGAGACCCAGTACTTC.

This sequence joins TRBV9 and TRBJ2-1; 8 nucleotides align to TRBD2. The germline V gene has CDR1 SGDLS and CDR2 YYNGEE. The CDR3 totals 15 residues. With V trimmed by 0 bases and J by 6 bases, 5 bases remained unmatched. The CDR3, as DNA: TGTGCCAGCAGCGTAGATCCGGGAGGGGCCAATGAGCAGTTCTTC. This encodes CASSVDPGGANEQFF.

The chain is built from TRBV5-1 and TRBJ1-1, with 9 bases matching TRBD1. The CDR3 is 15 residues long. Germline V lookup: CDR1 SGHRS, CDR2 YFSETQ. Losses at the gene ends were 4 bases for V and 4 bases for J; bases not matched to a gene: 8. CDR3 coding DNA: TGCGCCAGCAGCCGGACAGGGGAAATTCGCACTGAAGCTTTCTTT. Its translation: CASSRTGEIRTEAFF. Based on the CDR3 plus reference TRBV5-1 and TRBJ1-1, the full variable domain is KAGVTQTPRYLIKTRGQQVTLSCSPISGHRSVSWYQQTPGQGLQFLFEYFSETQRNKGNFPGRFSGRQFSNSRSEMNVSTLELGDSALYLCASSRTGEIRTEAFFGQGTRLTVV.

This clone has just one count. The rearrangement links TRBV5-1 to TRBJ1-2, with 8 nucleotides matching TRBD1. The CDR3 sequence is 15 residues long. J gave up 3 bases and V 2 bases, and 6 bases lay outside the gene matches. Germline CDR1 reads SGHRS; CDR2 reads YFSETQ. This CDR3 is CASSLNRGNDYGYTF. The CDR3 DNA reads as TGCGCCAGCAGCTTAAACAGGGGGAACGACTATGGCTACACCTTC.

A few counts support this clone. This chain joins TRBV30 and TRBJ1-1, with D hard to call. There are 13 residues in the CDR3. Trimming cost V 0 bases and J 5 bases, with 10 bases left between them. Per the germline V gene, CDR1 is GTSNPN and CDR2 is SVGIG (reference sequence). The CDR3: CAWSVLRETEAFF. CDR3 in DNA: TGTGCCTGGAGTGTACTGCGGGAGACTGAAGCTTTCTTT. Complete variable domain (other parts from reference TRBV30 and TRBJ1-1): SQTIHQWPATLVQPVGSPLSLECTVEGTSNPNLYWYRQAAGRGLQLLFYSVGIGQISSEVPQNLSASRPQDRQFILSSKKLLLSDSGFYLCAWSVLRETEAFFGQGTRLTVV.

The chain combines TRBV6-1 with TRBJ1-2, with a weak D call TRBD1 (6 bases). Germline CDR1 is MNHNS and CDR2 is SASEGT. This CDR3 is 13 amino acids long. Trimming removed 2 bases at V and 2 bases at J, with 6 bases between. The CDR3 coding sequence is TGTGCCAGCAGTGAACAGGGGAACTATGGCTACACCTTC. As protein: CASSEQGNYGYTF.

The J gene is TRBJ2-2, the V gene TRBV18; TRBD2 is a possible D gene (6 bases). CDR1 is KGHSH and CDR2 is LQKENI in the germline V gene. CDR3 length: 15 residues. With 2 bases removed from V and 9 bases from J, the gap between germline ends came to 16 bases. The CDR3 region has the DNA TGTGCCAGCTCACCATTCCGGGACTCTCGCCGGGAGCTGTTTTTT. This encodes CASSPFRDSRRELFF.

The CDR3 DNA sequence: TGTGCCAGCGGGAATCCTCGGCACCGGGGCACTGAAGCTTTCTTT. Protein product: CASGNPRHRGTEAFF. This rearrangement joins TRBV27 to TRBJ1-1, with D uncertain. The CDR3 loop spans 15 amino acids. Germline V gene lookup returns CDR1 MNHEY and CDR2 SMNVEV (reference sequence). Deletions cut 8 bases from V and 4 bases from J, with 20 bases between.

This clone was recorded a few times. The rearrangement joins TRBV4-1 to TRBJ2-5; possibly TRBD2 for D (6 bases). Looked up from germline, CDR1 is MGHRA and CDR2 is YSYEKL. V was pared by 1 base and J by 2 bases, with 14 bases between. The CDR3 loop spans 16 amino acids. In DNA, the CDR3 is TGCGCCAGCAGCCAAGGCCGCCGGAGGGCACAAGAGACCCAGTACTTC. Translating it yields CASSQGRRRAQETQYF.

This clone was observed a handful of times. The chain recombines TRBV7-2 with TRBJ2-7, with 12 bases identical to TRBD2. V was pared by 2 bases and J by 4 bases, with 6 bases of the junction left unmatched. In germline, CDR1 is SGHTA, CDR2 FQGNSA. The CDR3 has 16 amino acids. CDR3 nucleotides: TGTGCCAGCAGCTTACAGGGACTAGCGGGTTTATACGAGCAGTACTTC. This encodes CASSLQGLAGLYEQYF.

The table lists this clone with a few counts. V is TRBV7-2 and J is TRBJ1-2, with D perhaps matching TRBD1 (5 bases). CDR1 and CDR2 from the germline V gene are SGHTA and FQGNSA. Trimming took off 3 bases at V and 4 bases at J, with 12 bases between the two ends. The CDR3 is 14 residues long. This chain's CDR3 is CASSFAGGVYGYTF. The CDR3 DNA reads TGTGCCAGCAGCTTCGCGGGGGGGGTCTATGGCTACACCTTC.

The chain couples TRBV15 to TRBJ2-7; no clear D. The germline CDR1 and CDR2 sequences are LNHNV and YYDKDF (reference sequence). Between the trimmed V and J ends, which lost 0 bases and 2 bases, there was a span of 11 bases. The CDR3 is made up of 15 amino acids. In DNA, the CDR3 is TGTGCCACCAGCAGAGATGTCGAGCAACCCTACGAGCAGTACTTC. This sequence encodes CATSRDVEQPYEQYF. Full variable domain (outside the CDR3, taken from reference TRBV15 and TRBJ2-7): DAMVIQNPRYQVTQFGKPVTLSCSQTLNHNVMYWYQQKSSQAPKLLFHYYDKDFNNEADTPDNFQSRRPNTSFCFLDIRSPGLGDTAMYLCATSRDVEQPYEQYFGPGTRLTVT.